The present T cell receptor (beta chain) was sequenced within a study of Tregs in tolerant kidney transplant recipients. In the case of this clone: Its antigen is not identified.

In germline, CDR1 is KGHSH, CDR2 LQKENI. The CDR3 length is 14 residues. Germline trimming cut 3 bases from V and 5 bases from J; bases unmatched to any gene: 4. The assay was immunoSEQ multiplex PCR, and TCRdb's table has in-frame clones only and misses some. The sample consists of about 240,000 clones, 80% to 85% of them appearing once. Study observations and caveats: This study did not directly address biological reproducibility. Findings come from small patient numbers and require larger validation. Expanding Tregs on activated donor B cells appeared to best identify donor-specific TCRbeta clones.

CD4+CD25+CD127- Tregs, CD4+CD25- non-Tregs, CD4 and CD8 cells were sorted. This receptor was obtained from a human donor in good health. J is TRBJ2-3 and V is TRBV18, with 8 bases identical to TRBD1. Input material: CD4+ T cells from blood. CDR3 protein: CASSPLDRGDTQYF. The CDR3 coding sequence is TGTGCCAGCTCACCCCTCGACAGGGGAGATACGCAGTATTTT.